This is a list of T cell receptor beta chains from one sample in a study of OX40 agonist ivuxolimab in advanced cancers. Data came from immunoSEQ multiplex PCR; TCRdb stores just in-frame clones and leaves some out. The repertoire holds fewer than 35,000 clones, with around nine tenths as singletons. The sequenced sample was CD4+ or CD8+ T cells sorted from blood, obtained in a trial of the OX40 agonist ivuxolimab. Receptor source: an adult with an advanced solid tumor such as melanoma, head and neck, liver or kidney cancer. Both conserved end residues are part of each CDR3. Fields, in order: V gene, clone size, J gene, D gene, CDR3 DNA, CDR3 protein. A D gene is named only where the DNA matches it firmly. The size of a clone is reported for some rows only, either as once, few or many, or as a class for expanded clones.

>TRBV5-1|NA|TRBJ1-1|NA
TGCGCCAGCAGCTTGGGTCCTGCAGGGCAATTTAACACTGAAGCTTTCTTT
CASSLGPAGQFNTEAFF
>TRBV6-6|NA|TRBJ1-2|NA
TGTGCCAGCAGTTTACAGGGAGGATATGGCTACACCTTC
CASSLQGGYGYTF
>TRBV5-6|NA|TRBJ2-7|TRBD2
TGTGCCAGCAGCTTGGTTCGGACTAGCGGGATGGCCTACGAGCAGTACTTC
CASSLVRTSGMAYEQYF
>TRBV4-3|NA|TRBJ1-1|NA
TGCGCCAGCAGCCCAGACAGCGGACCGTTGAACACTGAAGCTTTCTTT
CASSPDSGPLNTEAFF
>TRBV29-1|NA|TRBJ2-1|TRBD2
TGCAGCGTTGAGGGGAGGGTCTACAATGAGCAGTTCTTC
CSVEGRVYNEQFF
>TRBV27|NA|TRBJ2-5|NA
TGTGCCAGCAGTTTACTGCTTCCCAACAACCAAGAGACCCAGTACTTC
CASSLLLPNNQETQYF
>TRBV7-2|NA|TRBJ2-7|TRBD2
TGTGCCAGCACCTTAACGAAGCGGGGCCCCTACGAGCAGTACTTC
CASTLTKRGPYEQYF
>TRBV7-8|NA|TRBJ2-1|TRBD2
TGTGCCAGCAGCCAATCCGGGACTAGCTCCTACAATGAGCAGTTCTTC
CASSQSGTSSYNEQFF
>TRBV4-3|NA|TRBJ2-7|NA
TGCGCCAGCAGCCAAGAAGGGGTAGGCTACGAGCAGTACTTC
CASSQEGVGYEQYF
>TRBV5-6|NA|TRBJ2-5|NA
TGTGCCAGCAGCTTGGCGGCAGGCCCCTGGGGGACCCAGTACTTC
CASSLAAGPWGTQYF
>TRBV7-9|NA|TRBJ2-2|NA
TGTGCCAGCAGCTTAACAGTGGACGGGGAGCTGTTTTTT
CASSLTVDGELFF
>TRBV4-1|once|TRBJ1-5|NA
TGCGCCAGCAGCCAAGATAACAGTCTTAGCAATCAGCCCCAGCATTTT
CASSQDNSLSNQPQHF
>TRBV5-6|NA|TRBJ1-3|NA
TGTGCCAGCAGCTTGGTATCGGCTGGAAACACCATATATTTT
CASSLVSAGNTIYF
>TRBV7-8|NA|TRBJ1-5|TRBD1
TGTGCCAGCAGCTTAGACAGGGGAGGGTGGATTCAGCCCCAGCATTTT
CASSLDRGGWIQPQHF
>TRBV4-3|NA|TRBJ2-2|TRBD2
TGCGCCAGCAGCCAAACCCAAATCTGGCTAGCGGGAGGGGACACCGGGGAGCTGTTTTTT
CASSQTQIWLAGGDTGELFF
>TRBV28|NA|TRBJ1-1|NA
TGTGCCAGCAGTTTGGGGGCGAACACTGAAGCTTTCTTT
CASSLGANTEAFF
>TRBV4-3|NA|TRBJ1-5|TRBD1
TGCGCCAGCAGCCAATTCAGGGGGAATAATCAGCCCCAGCATTTT
CASSQFRGNNQPQHF
>TRBV6-4|NA|TRBJ2-1|TRBD2
TGTGCCAGCAGTGACGGGGGGGCCTACAATGAGCAGTTCTTC
CASSDGGAYNEQFF